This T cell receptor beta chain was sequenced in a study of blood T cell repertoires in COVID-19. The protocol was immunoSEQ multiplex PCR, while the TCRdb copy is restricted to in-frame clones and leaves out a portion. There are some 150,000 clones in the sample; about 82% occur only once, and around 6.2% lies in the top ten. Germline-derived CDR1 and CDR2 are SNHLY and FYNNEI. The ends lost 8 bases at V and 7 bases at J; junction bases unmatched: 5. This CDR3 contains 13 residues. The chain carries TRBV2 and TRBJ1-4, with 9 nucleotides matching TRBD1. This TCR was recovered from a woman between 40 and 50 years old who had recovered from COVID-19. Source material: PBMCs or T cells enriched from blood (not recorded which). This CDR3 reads CASAGQGREKLFF. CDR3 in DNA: TGTGCCAGCGCGGGACAGGGACGTGAAAAACTGTTTTTT.